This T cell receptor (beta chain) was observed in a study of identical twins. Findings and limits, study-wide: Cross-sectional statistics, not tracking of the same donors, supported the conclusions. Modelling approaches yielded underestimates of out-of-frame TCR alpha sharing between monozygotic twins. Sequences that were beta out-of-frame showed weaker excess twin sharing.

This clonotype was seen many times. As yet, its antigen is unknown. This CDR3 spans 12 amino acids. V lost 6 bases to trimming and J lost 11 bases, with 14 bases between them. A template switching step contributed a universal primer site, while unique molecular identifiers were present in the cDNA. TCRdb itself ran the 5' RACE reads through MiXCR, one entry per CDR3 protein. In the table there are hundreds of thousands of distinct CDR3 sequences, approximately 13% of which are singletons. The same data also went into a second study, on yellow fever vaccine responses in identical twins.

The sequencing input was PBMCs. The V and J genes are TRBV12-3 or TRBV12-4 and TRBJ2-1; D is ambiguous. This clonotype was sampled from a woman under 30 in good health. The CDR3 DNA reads TGTGCCAGCAGCTCAGGAATACCGAAGCAGTTCTTC. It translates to CASSSGIPKQFF.